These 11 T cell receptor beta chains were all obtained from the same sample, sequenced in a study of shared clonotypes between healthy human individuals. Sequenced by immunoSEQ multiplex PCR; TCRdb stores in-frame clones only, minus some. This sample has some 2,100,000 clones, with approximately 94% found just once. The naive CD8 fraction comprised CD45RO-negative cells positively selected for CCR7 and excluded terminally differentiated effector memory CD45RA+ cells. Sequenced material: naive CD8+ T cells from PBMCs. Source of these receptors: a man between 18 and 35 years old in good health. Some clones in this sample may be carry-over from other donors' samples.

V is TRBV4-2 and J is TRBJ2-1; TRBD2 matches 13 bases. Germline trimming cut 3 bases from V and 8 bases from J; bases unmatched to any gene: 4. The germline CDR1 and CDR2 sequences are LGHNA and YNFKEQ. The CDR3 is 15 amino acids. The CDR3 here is CASSQGLAGSHEQFF. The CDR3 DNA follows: TGTGCCAGCAGCCAGGGACTAGCGGGATCTCATGAGCAGTTCTTC.

CDR3 bases: TGTGCCAGCAGTGAACAACAGGGGGCCCTTGAAGCTTTCTTT. Its translation: CASSEQQGALEAFF. The chain is built from TRBV28 and TRBJ1-1; 9 positions agree with TRBD1. J was trimmed by 7 bases and V by 5 bases; bases with no gene match: 8. The germline CDR1 and CDR2 sequences are MDHEN and SYDVKM. The CDR3 loop spans 14 amino acids.

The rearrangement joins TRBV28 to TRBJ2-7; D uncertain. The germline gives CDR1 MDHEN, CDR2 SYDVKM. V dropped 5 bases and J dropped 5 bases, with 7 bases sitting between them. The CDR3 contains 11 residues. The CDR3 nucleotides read TGTGCCAGCAGTCCCCAAGACGAGCAGTACTTC. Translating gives CASSPQDEQYF.

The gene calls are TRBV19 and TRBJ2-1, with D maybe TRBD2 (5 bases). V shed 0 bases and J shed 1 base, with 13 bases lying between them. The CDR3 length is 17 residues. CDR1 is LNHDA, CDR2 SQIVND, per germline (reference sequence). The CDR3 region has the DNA TGTGCCAGTAGTATAGATCTGAGGGTATGGTCCTACAATGAGCAGTTCTTC. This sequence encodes CASSIDLRVWSYNEQFF.

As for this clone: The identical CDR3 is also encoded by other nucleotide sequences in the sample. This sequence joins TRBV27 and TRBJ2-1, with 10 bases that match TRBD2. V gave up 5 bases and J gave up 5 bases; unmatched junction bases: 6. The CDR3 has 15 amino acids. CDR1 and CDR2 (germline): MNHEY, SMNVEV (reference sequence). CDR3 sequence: CASSLRLAGDNEQFF. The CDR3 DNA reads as TGTGCCAGCAGTCTTAGACTAGCGGGCGACAATGAGCAGTTCTTC.

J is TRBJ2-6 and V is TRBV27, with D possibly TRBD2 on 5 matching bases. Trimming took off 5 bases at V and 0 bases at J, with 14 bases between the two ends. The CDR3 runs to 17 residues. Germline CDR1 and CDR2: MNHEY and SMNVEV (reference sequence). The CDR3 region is CASSRTRAPSGANVLTF. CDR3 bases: TGTGCCAGCAGTAGAACGCGGGCCCCCTCTGGGGCCAACGTCCTGACTTTC.

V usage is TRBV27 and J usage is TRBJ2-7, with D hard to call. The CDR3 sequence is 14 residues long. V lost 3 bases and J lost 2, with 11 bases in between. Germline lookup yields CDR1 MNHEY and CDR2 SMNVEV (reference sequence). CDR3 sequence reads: CASSLWGGAYEQYF. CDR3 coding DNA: TGTGCCAGCAGTTTGTGGGGTGGAGCCTACGAGCAGTACTTC.

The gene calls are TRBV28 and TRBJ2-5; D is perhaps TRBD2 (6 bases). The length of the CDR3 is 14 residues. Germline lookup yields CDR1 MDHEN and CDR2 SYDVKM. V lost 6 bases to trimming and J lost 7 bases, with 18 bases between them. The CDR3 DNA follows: TGTGCCAGCAGCCTAGGCTTAGTCGGGGGGACCCAGTACTTC. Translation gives CASSLGLVGGTQYF.

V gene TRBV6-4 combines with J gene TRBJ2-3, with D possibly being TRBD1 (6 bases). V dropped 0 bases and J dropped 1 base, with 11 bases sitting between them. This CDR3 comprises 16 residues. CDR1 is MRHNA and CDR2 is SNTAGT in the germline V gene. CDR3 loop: CASSDSSRGGTDTQYF. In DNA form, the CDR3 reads TGTGCCAGCAGTGACTCGAGCAGGGGCGGCACAGATACGCAGTATTTT.

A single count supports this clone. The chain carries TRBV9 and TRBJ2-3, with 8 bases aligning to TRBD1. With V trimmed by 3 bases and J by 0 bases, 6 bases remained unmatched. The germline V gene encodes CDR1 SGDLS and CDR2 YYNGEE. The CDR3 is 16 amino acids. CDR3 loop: CASSARDRRSTDTQYF. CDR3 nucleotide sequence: TGTGCCAGCAGCGCCCGGGACAGGAGAAGCACAGATACGCAGTATTTT.

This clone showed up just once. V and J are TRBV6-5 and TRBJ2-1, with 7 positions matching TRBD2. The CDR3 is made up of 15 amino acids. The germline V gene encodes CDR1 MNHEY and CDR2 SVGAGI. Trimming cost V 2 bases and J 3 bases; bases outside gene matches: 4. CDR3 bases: TGTGCCAGCAGTTACGCGGGGGACGGCTACAATGAGCAGTTCTTC. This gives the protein CASSYAGDGYNEQFF.